These 15 T cell receptor beta chains originate from one sample sequenced in a study of T cells in Graves' hyperthyroidism and ophthalmopathy. The CDR3 regions of TCR beta were amplified from RNA transcripts. The HTBI primer set was used in a first-round RT-PCR of the TCR CDR3. TCRdb reprocessed the multiplex PCR reads via MiXCR and lists one record per CDR3 protein. The sample lists more than 450,000 distinct CDR3 sequences; about 20% were seen once. Sample: blood. Receptors were obtained from a man aged 40-50 years with Graves' ophthalmopathy.

This sequence joins TRBV19 and TRBJ1-5; 9 positions agree with TRBD1. This CDR3 spans 16 amino acids. J was trimmed by 7 bases and V by 4 bases; bases with no gene match: 11. In germline, CDR1 is LNHDA, CDR2 SQIVND (reference sequence). The CDR3: CASSTGTGPFKQPQHF. The CDR3 bases are TGTGCCAGTAGTACCGGGACAGGGCCCTTCAAACAGCCCCAGCATTTT.

This clonotype appeared a few times. V gene TRBV28 combines with J gene TRBJ2-1; 7 positions agree with TRBD2. This CDR3 region has 15 residues. CDR1 and CDR2 (germline): MDHEN, SYDVKM. V gave up 2 bases and J gave up 6 bases; unmatched junction bases: 7. The CDR3 loop is CASSLMASGGNEQFF. The CDR3 bases are TGTGCCAGCAGTTTAATGGCTAGCGGAGGCAATGAGCAGTTCTTC.

This clonotype appeared a few times. V and J are TRBV6-1 and TRBJ2-7; D ambiguous. The CDR3 spans 14 residues. CDR1 is MNHNS, CDR2 SASEGT, per germline. The germline V and J ends were trimmed by 6 bases and 6 bases, with 18 bases remaining between them. This CDR3 is CASRDPGEIGEQYF. The CDR3 bases are TGTGCCAGCAGAGATCCCGGAGAAATAGGCGAGCAGTACTTC.

Only a few counts were recorded for this clonotype. The CDR3 reads CSARDRLANTLVSSYEQYF. The CDR3, as DNA: TGCAGTGCTAGAGATCGGCTAGCGAATACCTTGGTGAGCTCCTACGAGCAGTACTTC. The rearrangement links TRBV20-1 to TRBJ2-7, with D perhaps matching TRBD2 (6 bases). The CDR3 is 19 residues long. From germline, CDR1 is DFQATT and CDR2 SNEGSKA (reference sequence). The ends were cut back, 0 bases at V and 0 bases at J, with 24 bases in the middle.

This clonotype was counted only a few times. The chain carries TRBV4-1 and TRBJ2-3; TRBD1 matches 7 bases. After removal of 3 bases from V and 2 bases from J, the junction contained 5 bases not matched to a gene. This CDR3 has 15 amino acids. The germline gives CDR1 MGHRA, CDR2 YSYEKL. CDR3 DNA sequence: TGCGCCAGCAGCCACCGGGACAGACCCACAGATACGCAGTATTTT. Its translation: CASSHRDRPTDTQYF.

This clonotype was counted a few times. J is TRBJ2-5 and V is TRBV30; 8 positions match TRBD2. The germline V gene encodes CDR1 GTSNPN and CDR2 SVGIG (reference sequence). V shed 1 base and J 4 bases; nucleotides not matched to a gene: 11. The CDR3 loop spans 16 amino acids. The CDR3 nucleotides read TGTGCCTGGAGTGCTCGGGGGCTAGCGGGTCGAGAGACCCAGTACTTC. Translation gives CAWSARGLAGRETQYF.

This clonotype was observed a handful of times. The chain uses TRBV6-5 and TRBJ2-3; maybe TRBD1 (5 bases). The V end was cut by 2 bases, the J end by 1 base, with 7 bases between. CDR3 length equals 14 residues. CDR1 is MNHEY and CDR2 is SVGAGI in the germline V gene. The CDR3, as DNA: TGTGCCAGCAGTTACCAACAGGGCACAGATACGCAGTATTTT. Its protein is CASSYQQGTDTQYF.

This chain links TRBV18 with TRBJ2-7; D may be TRBD1 (6 bases). The V end lost 0 bases, the J end lost 3 bases, and 9 bases lay between the germline ends. Germline CDR1 KGHSH, CDR2 LQKENI. CDR3 length equals 14 residues. CDR3 sequence: CASSPPDRYYEQYF. CDR3 nucleotides: TGTGCCAGCTCACCACCCGACAGGTACTACGAGCAGTACTTC.

The chain recombines TRBV5-1 with TRBJ1-2, with a weak D call TRBD1 (5 bases). The CDR3 length is 19 residues. Germline V CDR1 and CDR2: SGHRS, YFSETQ. Between the trimmed V and J ends, which lost 0 bases and 6 bases, there was a span of 27 bases. The CDR3 DNA sequence: TGCGCCAGCAGCTTGGCCTCGGGGCCGCGGGCAAGGTTTCAGGATGGCTACACCTTC. Amino acid sequence: CASSLASGPRARFQDGYTF.

V gene TRBV4-3 combines with J gene TRBJ2-1, with TRBD2 matching 11 bases. The junction had 12 bases not matched to a gene; V was cut back by 4 bases and J by 13 bases. The length of the CDR3 is 15 residues. Germline CDR1 LGHNA, CDR2 YSLEER. CDR3 nucleotides: TGCGCCAGCAGCCTAGACCAGGAGACTAGCGGGAAACAGTTCTTC. Its translation is CASSLDQETSGKQFF.

The J gene is TRBJ1-2, the V gene TRBV27; perhaps TRBD1 as D (5 bases). V was clipped by 6 bases and J by 7 bases, with 12 bases between them. The V gene's germline CDR1 is MNHEY and CDR2 SMNVEV (reference sequence). The CDR3 runs to 12 residues. CDR3 nucleotide sequence: TGTGCCAGCAGATTAGGGGCGGGTGGCTACACCTTC. Translated: CASRLGAGGYTF.

This clonotype was observed at least ten times. The rearrangement uses TRBV2 and TRBJ2-1; D is possibly TRBD2 (5 bases). The V and J ends lost 7 bases and 8 bases respectively, with 12 bases between them. CDR1 and CDR2 from the germline V gene are SNHLY and FYNNEI. The CDR3 has 12 amino acids. The CDR3 loop is CASTRTGDEQFF. In DNA, the CDR3 is TGTGCCAGCACTAGGACCGGGGATGAGCAGTTCTTC.

Concerning this clonotype: Germline is not matched at one junction end, which may reflect a read error. V and J are TRBV19 and TRBJ1-1, with 8 bases that match TRBD1. The CDR3 runs to 15 residues. Germline V lookup: CDR1 LNHDA, CDR2 SQIVND (reference sequence). Written as DNA, the CDR3 is TGTGCCAGTAGTATTTACAGGGGGGATGGCACTAAAGCTTTCTTT. This encodes CASSIYRGDGTKAFF. The full variable domain, completed using reference TRBV19 and TRBJ1-1, is DGGITQSPKYLFRKEGQNVTLSCEQNLNHDAMYWYRQDPGQGLRLIYYSQIVNDFQKGDIAEGYSVSREKKESFPLTVTSAQKNPTAFYLCASSIYRGDGTKAFFGQGTRLTVV.

The rearrangement uses TRBV9 and TRBJ2-1, with a weak D call TRBD2 (5 bases). This CDR3 contains 13 residues. Germline V gene data show CDR1 as SGDLS and CDR2 as YYNGEE. The V gene lost 0 bases and the J gene lost 8 bases, with 9 bases spanning the gap. As DNA, the CDR3 is TGTGCCAGCAGCGTAGGAGGGTTGGATGAGCAGTTCTTC. Protein product: CASSVGGLDEQFF.

In this sample, this clonotype turned up a few times. The V and J genes are TRBV19 and TRBJ2-7, with TRBD2 identical over 12 bases. CDR1 is LNHDA, CDR2 SQIVND, per germline (reference sequence). The CDR3 has 16 residues. Trimming took 5 bases from V and 3 from J; bases not matched to a gene: 8. The CDR3 DNA sequence: TGTGCCAGTAGTCCCGGACTAGCGGGAAAATACTACGAGCAGTACTTC. Translation gives CASSPGLAGKYYEQYF.